This TCR beta chain emerged from a study of shared clonotypes between healthy human individuals. The overall study: Three plates were used per donor for CD4 naive, three for CD4 memory, two for CD8 naive and one for CD8 memory.

Sequencing was performed with immunoSEQ multiplex PCR; in TCRdb, only in-frame clones are kept and a portion is missing. Among 2.3 million or so clones listed, approximately 93% were seen once. Findings of the study overall: Naive subsets typically showed greater estimated richness than memory subsets. When compared with the clonotypes that were shared by all four sorted-subset donors, the non-shared clonotypes turned out to have lower generation probabilities. Sorted-subset sequencing was shown by rarefaction to be incomplete despite large depth.

As for this clone: Antigen specificity is unknown.

This CDR3 is built from 16 residues. Germline V gene sequence: CDR1 SGHRS, CDR2 YFSETQ. The V gene end was trimmed by 1 base and the J gene end by 2 bases; junction bases not matched to a gene: 4. Source material: naive CD4+ T cells from PBMCs. Subset meaning: CD45RA+ positively selected. The clonotype was recovered from a man aged 18 to 30 in good health. Some clones in this sample may be carry-over from other donors' samples. The gene calls are TRBV5-1 and TRBJ2-3, with 10 nucleotides matching TRBD1. CDR3 nucleotide sequence: TGCGCCAGCAGCTTGCGAGGGACAGGGGACACAGATACGCAGTATTTT. Protein sequence: CASSLRGTGDTDTQYF.